These T cell receptor beta chains were read from a single sample in a study of beta chain features in type 1 diabetes. Sequencing was performed with immunoSEQ multiplex PCR; in TCRdb, only in-frame clones are kept and a portion is missing. Counted here are a few hundred thousand clones, 11% occurring once; the ten biggest clones make up around 0.015%. Material for sequencing was naive CD4+ T cells from blood. These receptors all stem from a woman aged 25 to 39 in good health. Each CDR3 is given without its conserved first and last residue.

TRBV9,TRBJ2-1,ASSVAGINYNEQF
TRBV30,TRBJ2-7,AWSVQRRGIEQY
TRBV15,TRBJ2-7,ATSRPGSSYEQY
TRBV28,TRBJ2-1,ASSQTSRPYNEQF
TRBV23-1,TRBJ1-2,ASSQSRDRGGYT
TRBV9,TRBJ2-2,ASSVSGSNTGELF
TRBV13,TRBJ2-6,ASTLEGVSGANVLT
TRBV4-1,TRBJ2-5,ASSQEQRRFIETQY
TRBV2,TRBJ2-4,ASKGLGKNIQY
TRBV9,TRBJ1-1,ASSSTGGGLVNTEAF
TRBV2,TRBJ2-2,ASTPEGRNTGELF
TRBV2,TRBJ1-5,ASSALNQPQH
TRBV18,TRBJ2-3,ASSLGLDTQY
TRBV5-1,TRBJ2-1,ASSFTSGISNEQF
TRBV27,TRBJ2-5,ASSLGGSRETQY
TRBV19,TRBJ1-5,ASKGGDNQPQH
TRBV29-1,TRBJ1-2,SARRGQDYGYT
TRBV28,TRBJ2-2,ASIENTGELF
TRBV7-9,TRBJ2-3,ASRPPGSGTKDTQY
TRBV7-2,TRBJ1-5,ASSWTEGQPQH
TRBV6-5,TRBJ1-1,ASSYSRADTEAF
TRBV12-5,TRBJ2-3,ASGKTSGGSTDTQY
TRBV18,TRBJ1-5,ASSDRESQPQH
TRBV19,TRBJ2-1,ASTPRGPHNEQF
TRBV18,TRBJ1-2,ASSPRDNQDGYT
TRBV19,TRBJ2-2,ASSIVTGGPGELF
TRBV18,TRBJ2-2,ASSPSMGTTTGELF